This TCR beta chain was obtained from a study of shared T cell receptors in the human thymus. Germline loops: CDR1 SGHTA, CDR2 FQGNSA. With 0 bases removed from V and 3 bases from J, the gap between germline ends came to 14 bases. The CDR3 contains 16 residues. TCRdb keeps only in-frame clones here, not all; method: immunoSEQ multiplex PCR. The table lists approximately 760,000 clones, 70% to 90% of them singletons. The same sample was also used in a study of human thymus T cells. Turning to that study: Samples came from healthy Finnish infants during open corrective cardiac surgery. Thymus tissue was removed during corrective cardiac surgery.

The V call is TRBV7-2, the J call TRBJ1-2; D may be TRBD1 (6 bases). The source of this sequence is a girl less than two years old with a congenital heart defect. Source material: thymocytes. CDR3 sequence (DNA): TGTGCCAGCAGCTTAGCGCCAGGGGAGTGGGACTATGGCTACACCTTC. Translating gives CASSLAPGEWDYGYTF.